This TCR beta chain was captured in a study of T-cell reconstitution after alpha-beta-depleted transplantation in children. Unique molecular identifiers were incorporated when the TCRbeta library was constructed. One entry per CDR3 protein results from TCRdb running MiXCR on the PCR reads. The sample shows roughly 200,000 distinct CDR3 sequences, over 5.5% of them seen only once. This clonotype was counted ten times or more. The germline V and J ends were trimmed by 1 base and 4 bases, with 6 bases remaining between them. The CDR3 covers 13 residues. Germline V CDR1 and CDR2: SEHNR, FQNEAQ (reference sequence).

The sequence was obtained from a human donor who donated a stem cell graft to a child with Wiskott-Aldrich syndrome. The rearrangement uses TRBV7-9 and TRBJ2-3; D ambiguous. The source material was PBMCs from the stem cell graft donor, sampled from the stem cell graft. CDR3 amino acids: CASSLGRADTQYF. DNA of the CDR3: TGTGCCAGCAGCTTAGGACGGGCAGATACGCAGTATTTT. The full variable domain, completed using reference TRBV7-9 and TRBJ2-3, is DTGVSQNPRHKITKRGQNVTFRCDPISEHNRLYWYRQTLGQGPEFLTYFQNEAQLEKSRLLSDRFSAERPKGSFSTLEIQRTEQGDSAMYLCASSLGRADTQYFGPGTRLTVL.